Reported below is one T cell receptor (beta chain). The antigen is unknown. Naive CD8 isolation took CD45RO-negative cells positively selected for CCR7 and excluded terminally differentiated effector memory CD45RA+ cells. Recent acute infections and vaccinations were absent in the healthy HIV-negative adult donors. All the donors were Caucasian adults who lived in Nashville, Tennessee. The sample belongs to a study of shared clonotypes between healthy human individuals. Broader study findings: Generation probabilities were higher for clonotypes shared across all four sorted-subset donors than for unshared ones.

V lost 1 base to trimming and J lost 9 bases; unmatched junction nucleotides: 5. Germline V CDR1 and CDR2: LNHDA, SQIVND (reference sequence). The CDR3 length is 16 residues. For sorted subsets, roughly 210 ng DNA per replicate equaled 30,000 or so T cell genomes. Clones were read by immunoSEQ multiplex PCR, and TCRdb kept only the in-frame ones, dropping some. Found here are some 2,100,000 clones, around 93% of them singletons; the top ten hold about 1.5%. The chain combines TRBV19 with TRBJ2-1; 14 bases fit TRBD2. The sequencing input was naive CD8+ T cells from PBMCs. This sequence originates from a man aged 18 to 30 in good health. Some clones in this sample may be carry-over from other donors' samples. The CDR3 DNA reads as TGTGCCAGTAGTATAGTAGAGACTAGCGGGAGGGCTGAGCAGTTCTTC. It is translated as CASSIVETSGRAEQFF. Using reference TRBV19 and TRBJ2-1 for the parts outside the CDR3, the full variable domain is DGGITQSPKYLFRKEGQNVTLSCEQNLNHDAMYWYRQDPGQGLRLIYYSQIVNDFQKGDIAEGYSVSREKKESFPLTVTSAQKNPTAFYLCASSIVETSGRAEQFFGPGTRLTVL.